This T cell receptor beta chain came from a study of shared clonotypes between healthy human individuals. CDR1 and CDR2 from the germline V gene are SGDLS and YYNGEE. The J segment lost 4 bases and the V segment lost 0 bases, leaving 6 bases of the junction unmatched. This CDR3 is built from 16 residues. The table came from immunoSEQ multiplex PCR; TCRdb's copy has only in-frame clones and leaves some out. The sample records millions of clones, about 92% being singletons. Sequenced sample: naive CD4+ T cells sorted from blood. Subset specified: CD45RA+ positively selected. The source is a man aged 18 to 35 in good health. The chain is built from TRBV9 and TRBJ2-3; TRBD2 matches at 9 bases. The CDR3 DNA is TGTGCCAGCAGCGTAGCCGGGACTAGCTTTGCAGATACGCAGTATTTT. Translated, it gives CASSVAGTSFADTQYF.